The clone carrying this TCR beta chain showed up just a few times. What it recognizes is unknown. TCRdb redid the calling of the reads with MiXCR, one entry per CDR3 protein. This sample yields fewer than 950,000 distinct CDR3 sequences, of which approximately 29% are seen a single time; 12% belongs to the top ten. This sample is part of a study of T cell repertoires in cytomegalovirus infection. The source was cultured CD8+ T cells from PBMCs, collected from culture after CMV antigen stimulation. The clonotype was recovered from a human donor in good health (CMV status not recorded). Some clones in this sample may be carry-over from other donors' samples.

CDR3 coding DNA: TGTGCCAGCACCCGACAGGGAGCCTACAATGAGCAGTTCTTC. This translates into CASTRQGAYNEQFF. The gene calls are TRBV7-8 and TRBJ2-1; TRBD1 matches at 7 bases. Germline lookup yields CDR1 SGHVS and CDR2 FQNEAQ. CDR3 length: 14 residues. V shed 7 bases and J 2 bases; nucleotides not matched to a gene: 5.